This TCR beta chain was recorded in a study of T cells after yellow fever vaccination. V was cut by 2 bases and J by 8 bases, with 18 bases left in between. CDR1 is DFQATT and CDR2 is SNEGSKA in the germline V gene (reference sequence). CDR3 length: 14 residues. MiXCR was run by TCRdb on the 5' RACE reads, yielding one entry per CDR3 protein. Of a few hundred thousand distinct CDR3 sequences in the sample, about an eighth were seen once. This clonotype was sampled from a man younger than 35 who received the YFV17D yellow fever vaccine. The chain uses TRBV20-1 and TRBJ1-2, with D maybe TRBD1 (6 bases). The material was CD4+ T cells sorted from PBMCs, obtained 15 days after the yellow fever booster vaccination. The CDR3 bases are TGCAGTGCTAGACCCCGAGCTAACAGGGAGGGCTACACCTTC. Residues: CSARPRANREGYTF.